These T cell receptor beta chains were read from a single sample in a study of T cells in tuberculosis. Sequencing was performed with immunoSEQ multiplex PCR; in TCRdb, only in-frame clones are kept and a portion is missing. The sample consists of some 31,000 clones, approximately 91% of them appearing once. Sequencing was carried out using PBMCs. Receptor source: a donor between 10 and 35 years old with latent tuberculosis or without tuberculosis infection. The conserved cysteine and the conserved F or W are not part of the CDR3 here. The order of the fields is V gene, D gene, J gene, CDR3 protein. The D gene is left open where the match is weak.

v_gene: TRBV7-6; d_gene: TRBD2; j_gene: TRBJ2-7; CDR3aa: ASSSGIAGIVKGEQY
v_gene: TRBV4-1; d_gene: TRBD2; j_gene: TRBJ2-5; CDR3aa: ASSQGPRTSGGAKTQY
v_gene: TRBV11-3; d_gene: .; j_gene: TRBJ1-1; CDR3aa: ASSQGTNTEAF
v_gene: TRBV5-1; d_gene: TRBD1; j_gene: TRBJ1-6; CDR3aa: ASRLDRVNSPLH
v_gene: TRBV7-3; d_gene: .; j_gene: TRBJ2-3; CDR3aa: ASSSRFGNTDTQY
v_gene: TRBV18; d_gene: TRBD2; j_gene: TRBJ2-2; CDR3aa: ASSPAAGGRETGELF
v_gene: TRBV7-9; d_gene: .; j_gene: TRBJ1-1; CDR3aa: ASRLTGLGDSGAEAF
v_gene: TRBV27; d_gene: TRBD1; j_gene: TRBJ2-1; CDR3aa: ASGWGQGNEQF
v_gene: TRBV30; d_gene: TRBD1; j_gene: TRBJ1-2; CDR3aa: AWTPAGQARNYGYT
v_gene: TRBV28; d_gene: TRBD1; j_gene: TRBJ2-7; CDR3aa: ASSLMGQGIYEQY
v_gene: TRBV5-1; d_gene: .; j_gene: TRBJ2-3; CDR3aa: ASSLVAGLDTQY
v_gene: TRBV30; d_gene: .; j_gene: TRBJ2-7; CDR3aa: AWAAGAVHEQY
v_gene: TRBV14; d_gene: .; j_gene: TRBJ1-6; CDR3aa: ASSQEGGWNSPLH
v_gene: TRBV6-5; d_gene: TRBD1; j_gene: TRBJ1-3; CDR3aa: ASSPDRDSGNTIY
v_gene: TRBV15; d_gene: .; j_gene: TRBJ2-4; CDR3aa: ATSREQPLSKNIQY
v_gene: TRBV28; d_gene: TRBD1; j_gene: TRBJ2-5; CDR3aa: ASSLETGGAETQY
v_gene: TRBV19; d_gene: .; j_gene: TRBJ2-2; CDR3aa: ASIFPTGELF
v_gene: TRBV7-2; d_gene: .; j_gene: TRBJ1-3; CDR3aa: ASSFSVSGNTIY
v_gene: TRBV2; d_gene: TRBD1; j_gene: TRBJ2-1; CDR3aa: ASTTGAYNEQF
v_gene: TRBV7-9; d_gene: TRBD2; j_gene: TRBJ2-1; CDR3aa: ASSLGVAGPIEQF
v_gene: TRBV4-1; d_gene: .; j_gene: TRBJ2-5; CDR3aa: ASSPRSGETQY
v_gene: TRBV7-8; d_gene: TRBD2; j_gene: TRBJ2-7; CDR3aa: ASRVGGPFSQDYEQY
v_gene: TRBV5-4; d_gene: .; j_gene: TRBJ1-1; CDR3aa: ASSFRDTEAF
v_gene: TRBV6-5; d_gene: .; j_gene: TRBJ2-7; CDR3aa: ASSYLGGREQY
v_gene: TRBV27; d_gene: .; j_gene: TRBJ1-1; CDR3aa: ASRSGNTEAF
v_gene: TRBV6-5; d_gene: .; j_gene: TRBJ1-2; CDR3aa: ASSQGLTEGYT
v_gene: TRBV30; d_gene: .; j_gene: TRBJ1-2; CDR3aa: AWSQGWDGYT
v_gene: TRBV27; d_gene: .; j_gene: TRBJ2-1; CDR3aa: ASSIYGEQF
v_gene: TRBV28; d_gene: .; j_gene: TRBJ2-1; CDR3aa: ASSFLGVEEQF
v_gene: TRBV28; d_gene: .; j_gene: TRBJ2-3; CDR3aa: ASSPAGQGSDTQY